The text below deals with one T cell receptor beta chain. Antigen: not known. Using immunoSEQ multiplex PCR, the repertoire was profiled, and TCRdb retains in-frame clones only, with some absent. The repertoire includes some 16,000 clones, about four fifths of them detected once, and about 33% sits in the top ten. The data derive from a study of CD4 T cells in relation to SARS-CoV-2 and coronaviruses. Before the COVID-19 pandemic, during about 2011-2019, CD4+ T cells were taken from unexposed donors. The cells were cultured for 9 to 11 days before CD4+ T cells were isolated. Germline CDR1 is MNHEY and CDR2 is SVGEGT. The ends lost 6 bases at V and 3 bases at J; junction bases unmatched: 8. The CDR3 consists of 14 residues.

The chain employs TRBV6-2 or TRBV6-3 and TRBJ2-7; 7 bases fit TRBD2. The receptor was isolated from a human donor in good health. Sequenced input: CD4+ T cells from PBMCs, cultured in vitro. CDR3 DNA: TGTGCCAGCAGCCTCCTAGCGGCACACTACGAGCAGTACTTC. It codes for CASSLLAAHYEQYF.